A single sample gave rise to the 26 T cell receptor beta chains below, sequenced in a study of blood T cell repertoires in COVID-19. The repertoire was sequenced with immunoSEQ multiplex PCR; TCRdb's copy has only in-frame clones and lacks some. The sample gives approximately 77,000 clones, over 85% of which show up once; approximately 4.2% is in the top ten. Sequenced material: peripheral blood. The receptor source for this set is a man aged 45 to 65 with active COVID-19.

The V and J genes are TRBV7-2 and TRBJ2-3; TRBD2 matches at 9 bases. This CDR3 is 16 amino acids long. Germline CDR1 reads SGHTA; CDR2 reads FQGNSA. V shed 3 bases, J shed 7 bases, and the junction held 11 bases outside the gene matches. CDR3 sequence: CASSFGSRGGGNTQYF. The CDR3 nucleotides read TGTGCCAGCAGCTTCGGGTCGCGGGGGGGCGGAAATACGCAGTATTTT.

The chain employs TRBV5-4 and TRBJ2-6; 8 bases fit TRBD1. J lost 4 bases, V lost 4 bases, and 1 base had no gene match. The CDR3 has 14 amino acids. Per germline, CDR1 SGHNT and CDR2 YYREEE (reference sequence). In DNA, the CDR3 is TGTGCCAGCAGCCAGGGGGCGGGGGCCAACGTCCTGACTTTC. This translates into CASSQGAGANVLTF.

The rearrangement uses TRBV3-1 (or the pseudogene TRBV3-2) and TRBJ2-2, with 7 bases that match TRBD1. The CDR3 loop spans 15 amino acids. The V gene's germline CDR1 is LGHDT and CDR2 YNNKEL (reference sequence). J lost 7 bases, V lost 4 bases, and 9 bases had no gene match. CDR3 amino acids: CASSRNTGVVGELFF. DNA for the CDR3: TGTGCCAGCAGCCGGAATACAGGGGTGGTCGGGGAGCTGTTTTTT.

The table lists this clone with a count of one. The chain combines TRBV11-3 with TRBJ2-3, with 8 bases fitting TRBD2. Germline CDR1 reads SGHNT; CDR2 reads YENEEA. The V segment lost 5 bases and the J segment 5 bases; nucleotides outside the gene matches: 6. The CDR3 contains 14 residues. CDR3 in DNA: TGTGCCAGCAGCGTGAGCGGGGGTGAAGATACGCAGTATTTT. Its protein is CASSVSGGEDTQYF.

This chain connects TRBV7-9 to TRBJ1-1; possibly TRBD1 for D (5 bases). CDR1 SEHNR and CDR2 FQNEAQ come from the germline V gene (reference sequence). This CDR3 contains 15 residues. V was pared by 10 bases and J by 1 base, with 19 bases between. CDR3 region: CAISKTGTRNTEAFF. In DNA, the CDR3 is TGTGCCATCTCAAAGACGGGGACTAGGAACACTGAAGCTTTCTTT. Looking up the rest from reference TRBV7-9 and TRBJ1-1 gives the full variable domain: DTGVSQNPRHKITKRGQNVTFRCDPISEHNRLYWYRQTLGQGPEFLTYFQNEAQLEKSRLLSDRFSAERPKGSFSTLEIQRTEQGDSAMYLCAISKTGTRNTEAFFGQGTRLTVV.

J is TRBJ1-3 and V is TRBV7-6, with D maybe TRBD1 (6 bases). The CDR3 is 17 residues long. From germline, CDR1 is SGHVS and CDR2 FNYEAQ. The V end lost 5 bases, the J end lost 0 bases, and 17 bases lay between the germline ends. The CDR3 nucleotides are TGTGCCAGCAGCCCCTGGGGGACAATAATCTCTGGAAACACCATATATTTT. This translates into CASSPWGTIISGNTIYF. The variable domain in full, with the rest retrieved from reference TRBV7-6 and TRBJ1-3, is GAGVSQSPRYKVTKRGQDVALRCDPISGHVSLYWYRQALGQGPEFLTYFNYEAQQDKSGLPNDRFSAERPEGSISTLTIQRTEQRDSAMYRCASSPWGTIISGNTIYFGEGSWLTVV.

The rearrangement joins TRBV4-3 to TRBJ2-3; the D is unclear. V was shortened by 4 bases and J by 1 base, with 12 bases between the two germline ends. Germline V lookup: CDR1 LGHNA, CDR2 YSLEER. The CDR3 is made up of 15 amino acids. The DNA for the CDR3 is TGCGCCAGCAGCCTAAGGAATAGCCGCACAGATACGCAGTATTTT. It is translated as CASSLRNSRTDTQYF.

Here the CDR3 DNA reads TGTGCCAGCAGTCTGCCCAGGGGGCAAGAGACCCAGTACTTC. Translation: CASSLPRGQETQYF. This chain joins TRBV28 and TRBJ2-5, with TRBD1 matching 7 bases. CDR1 MDHEN and CDR2 SYDVKM come from the germline V gene. The CDR3 has 14 amino acids. With V trimmed by 5 bases and J by 2 bases, 5 bases remained unmatched.

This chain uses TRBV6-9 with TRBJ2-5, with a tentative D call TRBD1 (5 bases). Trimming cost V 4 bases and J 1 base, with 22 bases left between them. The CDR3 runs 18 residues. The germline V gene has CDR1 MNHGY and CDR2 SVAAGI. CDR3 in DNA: TGTGCCAGCAGTTTCCACATGGGGCTTACCAGGATCCAAGAGACCCAGTACTTC. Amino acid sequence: CASSFHMGLTRIQETQYF.

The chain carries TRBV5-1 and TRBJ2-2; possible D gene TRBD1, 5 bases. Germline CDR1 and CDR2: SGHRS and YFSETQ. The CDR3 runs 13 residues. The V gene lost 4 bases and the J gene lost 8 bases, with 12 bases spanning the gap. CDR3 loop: CASSTRETGELFF. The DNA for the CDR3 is TGCGCCAGCAGCACCAGGGAAACTGGGGAGCTGTTTTTT.

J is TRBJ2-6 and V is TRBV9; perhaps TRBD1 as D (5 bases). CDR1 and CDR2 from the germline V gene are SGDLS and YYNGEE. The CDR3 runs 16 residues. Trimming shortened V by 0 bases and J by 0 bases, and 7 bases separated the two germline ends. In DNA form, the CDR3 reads TGTGCCAGCAGCGTAGGACAGCACTCTGGGGCCAACGTCCTGACTTTC. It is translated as CASSVGQHSGANVLTF.

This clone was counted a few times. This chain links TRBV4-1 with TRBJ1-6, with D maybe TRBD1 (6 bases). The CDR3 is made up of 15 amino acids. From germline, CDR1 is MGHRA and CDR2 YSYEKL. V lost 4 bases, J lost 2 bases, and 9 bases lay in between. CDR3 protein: CASSRTGTYNSPLHF. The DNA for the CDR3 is TGCGCCAGCAGCCGCACAGGGACCTATAATTCACCCCTCCACTTT.

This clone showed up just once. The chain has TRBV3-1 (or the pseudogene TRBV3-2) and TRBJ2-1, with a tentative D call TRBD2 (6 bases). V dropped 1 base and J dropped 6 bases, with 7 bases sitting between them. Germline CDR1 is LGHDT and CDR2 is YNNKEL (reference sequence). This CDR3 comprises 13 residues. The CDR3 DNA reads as TGTGCCAGCAGCCAAGTCGGGGGCAATGAGCAGTTCTTC. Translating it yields CASSQVGGNEQFF.

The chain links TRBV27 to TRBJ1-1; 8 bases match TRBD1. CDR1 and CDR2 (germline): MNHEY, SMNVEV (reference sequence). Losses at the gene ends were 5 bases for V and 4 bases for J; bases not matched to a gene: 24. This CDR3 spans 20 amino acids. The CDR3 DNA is TGTGCCAGCAGTCCTTGGTTACTCGGACAGGGTGGGTATGGGAGCACTGAAGCTTTCTTT. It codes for CASSPWLLGQGGYGSTEAFF.

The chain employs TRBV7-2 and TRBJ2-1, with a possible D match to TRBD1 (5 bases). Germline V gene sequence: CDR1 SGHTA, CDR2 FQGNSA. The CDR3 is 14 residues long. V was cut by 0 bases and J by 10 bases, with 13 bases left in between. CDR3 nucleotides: TGTGCCAGCAGCTTAGCGGGGCCATCAGGAGAGCAGTTCTTC. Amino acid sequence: CASSLAGPSGEQFF.

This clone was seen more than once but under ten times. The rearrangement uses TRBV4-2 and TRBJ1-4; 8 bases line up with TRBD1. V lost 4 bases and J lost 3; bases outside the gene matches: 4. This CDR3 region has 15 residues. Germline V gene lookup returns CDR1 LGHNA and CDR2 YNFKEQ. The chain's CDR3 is CASSLGQDANEKLFF. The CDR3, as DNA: TGTGCCAGCAGCCTGGGACAGGACGCTAATGAAAAACTGTTTTTT.

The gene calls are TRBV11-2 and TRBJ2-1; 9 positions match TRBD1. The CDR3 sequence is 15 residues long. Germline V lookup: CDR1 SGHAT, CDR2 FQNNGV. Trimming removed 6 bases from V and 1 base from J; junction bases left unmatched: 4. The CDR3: CASRLTGGSYNEQFF. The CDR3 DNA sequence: TGTGCCAGCAGATTGACAGGGGGGTCCTACAATGAGCAGTTCTTC.

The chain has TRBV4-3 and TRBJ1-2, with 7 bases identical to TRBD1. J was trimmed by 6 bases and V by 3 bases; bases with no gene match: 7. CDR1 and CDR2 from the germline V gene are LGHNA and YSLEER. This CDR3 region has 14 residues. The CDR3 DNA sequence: TGCGCCAGCAGCCATCCTGGACAGGCTGATGGCTACACCTTC. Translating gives CASSHPGQADGYTF.

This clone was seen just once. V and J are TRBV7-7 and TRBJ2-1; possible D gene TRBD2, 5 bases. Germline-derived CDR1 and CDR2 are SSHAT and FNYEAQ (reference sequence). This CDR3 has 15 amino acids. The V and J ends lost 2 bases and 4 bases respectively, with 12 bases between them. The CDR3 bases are TGTGCCAGCAGCTTACTCCCAACTAGTTACAATGAGCAGTTCTTC. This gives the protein CASSLLPTSYNEQFF.

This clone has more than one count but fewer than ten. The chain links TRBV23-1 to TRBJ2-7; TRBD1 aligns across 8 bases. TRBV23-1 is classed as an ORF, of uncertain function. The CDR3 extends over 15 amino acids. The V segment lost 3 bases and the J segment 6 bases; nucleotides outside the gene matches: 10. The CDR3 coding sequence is TGCGCCAGCAGTCATCATCCGGACAGGGTAACCGAGCAGTACTTC. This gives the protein CASSHHPDRVTEQYF.

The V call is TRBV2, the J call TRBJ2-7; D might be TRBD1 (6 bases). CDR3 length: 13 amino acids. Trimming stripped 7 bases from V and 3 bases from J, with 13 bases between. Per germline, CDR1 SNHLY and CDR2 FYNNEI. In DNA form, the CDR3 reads TGTGCCAGCACCCCCGGGACACACTACGAGCAGTACTTC. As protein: CASTPGTHYEQYF.

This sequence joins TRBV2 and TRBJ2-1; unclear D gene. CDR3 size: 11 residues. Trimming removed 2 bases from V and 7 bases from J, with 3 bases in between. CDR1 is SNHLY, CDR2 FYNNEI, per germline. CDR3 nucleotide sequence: TGTGCCAGCAGTGAACGGAATGAGCAGTTCTTC. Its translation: CASSERNEQFF.

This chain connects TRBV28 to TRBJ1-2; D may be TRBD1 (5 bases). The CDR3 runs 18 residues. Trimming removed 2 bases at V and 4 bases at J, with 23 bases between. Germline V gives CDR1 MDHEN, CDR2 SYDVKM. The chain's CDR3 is CASSLPGWSVGESYGYTF. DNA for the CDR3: TGTGCCAGCAGTTTACCCGGATGGTCGGTAGGGGAATCCTATGGCTACACCTTC.

The CDR3 loop reads CASSQSKLAPGNEQFF. The CDR3 region has the DNA TGTGCCAGCAGCCAGTCGAAACTAGCACCCGGCAATGAGCAGTTCTTC. The chain combines TRBV4-2 with TRBJ2-1; TRBD2 is a possible D gene (6 bases). Germline V gene lookup returns CDR1 LGHNA and CDR2 YNFKEQ. The CDR3 consists of 16 residues. Trimming took 3 bases from V and 6 from J, leaving 18 bases between them.

This CDR3 is CASSVDRRGAYNEQFF. The CDR3 DNA reads TGTGCCAGCAGCGTAGATCGCAGGGGGGCCTACAATGAGCAGTTCTTC. The genes are TRBV9 and TRBJ2-1; D might be TRBD1 (7 bases). This CDR3 comprises 16 residues. V shed 0 bases and J shed 2 bases, with 12 bases lying between them. The germline V gene encodes CDR1 SGDLS and CDR2 YYNGEE.

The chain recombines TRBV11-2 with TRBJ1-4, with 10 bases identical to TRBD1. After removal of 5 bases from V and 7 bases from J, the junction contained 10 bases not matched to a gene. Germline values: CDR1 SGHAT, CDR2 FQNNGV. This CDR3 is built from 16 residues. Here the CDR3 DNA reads TGTGCCAGCAGCGTGACAGGGGGCGGCCTTCTTGAAAAACTGTTTTTT. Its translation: CASSVTGGGLLEKLFF. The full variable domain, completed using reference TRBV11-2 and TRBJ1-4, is EAGVAQSPRYKIIEKRQSVAFWCNPISGHATLYWYQQILGQGPKLLIQFQNNGVVDDSQLPKDRFSAERLKGVDSTLKIQPAKLEDSAVYLCASSVTGGGLLEKLFFGSGTQLSVL.